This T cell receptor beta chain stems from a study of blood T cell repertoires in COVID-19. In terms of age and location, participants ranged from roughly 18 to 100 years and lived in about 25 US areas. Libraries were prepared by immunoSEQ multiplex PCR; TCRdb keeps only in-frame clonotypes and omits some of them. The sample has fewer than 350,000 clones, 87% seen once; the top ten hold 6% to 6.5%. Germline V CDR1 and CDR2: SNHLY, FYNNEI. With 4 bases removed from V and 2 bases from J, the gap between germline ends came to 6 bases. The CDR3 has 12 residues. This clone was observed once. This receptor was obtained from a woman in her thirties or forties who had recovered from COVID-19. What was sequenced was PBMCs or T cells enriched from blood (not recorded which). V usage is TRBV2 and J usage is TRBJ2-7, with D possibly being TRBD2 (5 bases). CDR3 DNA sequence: TGTGCCAGCAGTGCACTAGCCTACGAGCAGTACTTC. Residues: CASSALAYEQYF. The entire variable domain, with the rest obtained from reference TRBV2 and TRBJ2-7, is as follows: EPEVTQTPSHQVTQMGQEVILRCVPISNHLYFYWYRQILGQKVEFLVSFYNNEISEKSEIFDDQFSVERPDGSNFTLKIRSTKLEDSAMYFCASSALAYEQYFGPGTRLTVT.